Listed below are T cell receptor beta chains from one sample, sequenced in a study of T-cell reconstitution after alpha-beta-depleted transplantation in children. TCRdb re-analysed the PCR reads in MiXCR, keeping a single row per CDR3 protein. The top ten clones hold approximately 6% of a sample with about 200,000 distinct CDR3 sequences, about 7% of them seen once. This specimen consisted of PBMCs, obtained before TCRalphabeta/CD19-depleted stem cell transplant. The source of these receptors is a boy aged 2 to 10 with acute lymphoblastic leukemia, due to receive a stem cell transplant. CDR3s include the opening cysteine and the closing phenylalanine or tryptophan. A D gene is named only where the DNA matches it firmly. Size is omitted from some rows. Given values are once, few, many or a class for expanded clones.

>TRBJ1-2|NA|NA|TRBV28
TGTGCCAGCAGTTTATCAGGGGAGATTAACTATGGCTACACCTTC
CASSLSGEINYGYTF
>TRBJ2-7|NA|NA|TRBV15
TGTGCCACCAGCAGGGAGGACAGCAGAACCTACGAGCAGTACTTC
CATSREDSRTYEQYF
>TRBJ2-5|TRBD1|many|TRBV7-8
TGTGCCAGCAGCCCCCGGGACAGACAAGAGACCCAGTACTTC
CASSPRDRQETQYF
>TRBJ2-1|NA|many|TRBV9
TGTGCCAGCAGCGTAGGGGGGTCTGAGCAGTTCTTC
CASSVGGSEQFF
>TRBJ1-1|NA|few|TRBV12-3/TRBV12-4
TGTGCCAGCAGTTTAATGGGCGGGGGGTATGCTTTCTTT
CASSLMGGGYAFF
>TRBJ2-7|NA|few|TRBV4-2
TGTGCCAGCAGCCAAGAAACCTACAGTACCTACGAGCAGTACTTC
CASSQETYSTYEQYF
>TRBJ1-2|TRBD1|many|TRBV28
TGTGCCAGCAGTTTAGACAGGGTGGACGGCTACACCTTC
CASSLDRVDGYTF
>TRBJ1-5|NA|few|TRBV2
TGTGCCAGCTCAGAGAGCCCGGGGGGTAATCAGCCCCAGCATTTT
CASSESPGGNQPQHF
>TRBJ1-5|NA|many|TRBV12-3/TRBV12-4
TGTGCCAGCAGCCCGGGGAATTTCAATCAGCCCCAGCATTTT
CASSPGNFNQPQHF
>TRBJ1-5|TRBD1|NA|TRBV7-2
TGTGCCAGCAGCTTCGGGTCGGCAGGGGGGTCCAATCAGCCCCAGCATTTT
CASSFGSAGGSNQPQHF
>TRBJ2-5|NA|many|TRBV20-1
TGCAGTGCTATGGGTGTTCAAGAGACCCAGTACTTC
CSAMGVQETQYF
>TRBJ1-4|TRBD1|many|TRBV28
TGTGCCAGCAGCCAAGGGGGCTCTAATGAAAAACTGTTTTTT
CASSQGGSNEKLFF
>TRBJ1-4|NA|few|TRBV20-1
TGCAGTGCTAGATCAAAGTTGAGGGGTGAAAAACTGTTTTTT
CSARSKLRGEKLFF
>TRBJ1-2|NA|NA|TRBV6-2/TRBV6-3
TGTGCCAGCAGTTACGATCAGACAGGCTTCAACTATGGCTACACCTTC
CASSYDQTGFNYGYTF
>TRBJ2-7|NA|many|TRBV20-1
TGCAGTGCGAGCGAGGCTTCCTACGAGCAGTACTTC
CSASEASYEQYF
>TRBJ1-1|TRBD1|NA|TRBV20-1
TGCAGTGCTAGAGAGGACAGGGTTAGGCGGACTGAAGCTTTCTTT
CSAREDRVRRTEAFF
>TRBJ2-1|TRBD1|few|TRBV11-2
TGTGCCAGCAGCTTTTCCGTAGGACAGGGGAGCAATGAGCAGTTCTTC
CASSFSVGQGSNEQFF
>TRBJ2-7|NA|NA|TRBV5-5
TGTGCCAGCAGCTTGGCCGGTGGCAGGGACTACGAGCAGTACTTC
CASSLAGGRDYEQYF
>TRBJ2-2|TRBD1|many|TRBV5-1
TGCGCCAGCAGCTTGGTACAGGGGTCCACCGGGGAGCTGTTTTTT
CASSLVQGSTGELFF
>TRBJ2-7|NA|NA|TRBV28
TGTGCCAGCAGGGAGACCCGGATAGGCTACGAGCAGTACTTC
CASRETRIGYEQYF
>TRBJ2-3|NA|many|TRBV18
TGTGCCAGCTCTCCGGACGAACATTACACAGATACGCAGTATTTT
CASSPDEHYTDTQYF
>TRBJ1-1|NA|many|TRBV29-1
TGCAGCGTCCCCTGGGGCACTGAAGCTTTCTTT
CSVPWGTEAFF
>TRBJ2-3|NA|NA|TRBV30
TGTGCCTGGGAGATTGCGGGCCTCACAGATACGCAGTATTTT
CAWEIAGLTDTQYF
>TRBJ2-1|NA|many|TRBV7-2
TGTGCCAGCAGCTTAGGAACACTCGGTGAGCAGTTCTTC
CASSLGTLGEQFF
>TRBJ2-1|NA|many|TRBV5-1
TGCGCCAGCAGCTTGGATTTAAGGACCGGGGGCAATGAGCAGTTCTTC
CASSLDLRTGGNEQFF
>TRBJ2-2|TRBD1|NA|TRBV11-2
TGTGCCAGCAGCTTCGGCCCAGGGGGTGGTACCGGGGAGCTGTTTTTT
CASSFGPGGGTGELFF
>TRBJ2-3|NA|many|TRBV25-1
TGTGCCAGCAGTGCAGAGGGTGCCGGCACAGATACGCAGTATTTT
CASSAEGAGTDTQYF
>TRBJ2-1|NA|few|TRBV5-5
TGTGCCAGCAGCTTGGTTGTGGCGGGGGCTGATGAGCAGTTCTTC
CASSLVVAGADEQFF
>TRBJ1-5|NA|many|TRBV2
TGTGCCAGCAGGGACAGCTATAGCAATCAGCCCCAGCATTTT
CASRDSYSNQPQHF
>TRBJ1-2|NA|few|TRBV7-9
TGTGCCAGCTCGAGGGCAGGTGCATATGGCTACACCTTC
CASSRAGAYGYTF
>TRBJ2-7|TRBD1|many|TRBV7-2
TGTGCCAGCAGCAATAATCCGGGACAGTTAAACGAGCAGTACTTC
CASSNNPGQLNEQYF
>TRBJ2-5|TRBD1|many|TRBV29-1
TGCAGCGTTGAAGATCCGGGGACAGGGAGGAAGACCCAGTACTTC
CSVEDPGTGRKTQYF
>TRBJ1-5|NA|NA|TRBV29-1
TGCAGCGTTAGTTATCAGGGGCGACAGCCCCAGCATTTT
CSVSYQGRQPQHF
>TRBJ2-5|TRBD1|few|TRBV6-2/TRBV6-3
TGTGCCAGCAGAGTCAGACAGGGGCGTTCGAGGGAGACCCAGTACTTC
CASRVRQGRSRETQYF
>TRBJ2-1|NA|many|TRBV6-5
TGTGCCAGCTCGATGGCAGGGTTGATTAGGAATGAGCAGTTCTTC
CASSMAGLIRNEQFF
>TRBJ2-2|TRBD1|few|TRBV24-1
TGTGCCACCAGTGACCCAACAGGGGGCCAGTCCGGGGAGCTGTTTTTT
CATSDPTGGQSGELFF
>TRBJ2-1|TRBD1|many|TRBV12-3/TRBV12-4
TGTGCCAGCAGTCCTGGACAGGGAGGTGAGCAGTTCTTC
CASSPGQGGEQFF
>TRBJ2-6|NA|many|TRBV28
TGTGCCAGCAGTTTGGGCGGGGAACCTGGGGCCAACGTCCTGACTTTC
CASSLGGEPGANVLTF
>TRBJ2-2|TRBD1|many|TRBV7-2
TGTGCCAGCAGCTTAGGCAGGGGGCGAATCGGGGAGCTGTTTTTT
CASSLGRGRIGELFF
>TRBJ1-2|NA|few|TRBV20-1
TGCAGTGCTGGATGGTCCGGGGGCGATGGCTACACCTTC
CSAGWSGGDGYTF
>TRBJ2-2|NA|many|TRBV7-8
TGTGCCAGCAGCTTAGATCTGTTTAACACCGGGGAGCTGTTTTTT
CASSLDLFNTGELFF
>TRBJ1-2|TRBD1|many|TRBV2
TGTGCCAGCAGCGATATACCGACCGGGACAGGGTATGGCTACACCTTC
CASSDIPTGTGYGYTF
>TRBJ2-2|NA|few|TRBV12-3/TRBV12-4
TGTGCCAGCAGTTTAGACTCCAGCACCGGGGAGCTGTTTTTT
CASSLDSSTGELFF
>TRBJ1-1|NA|NA|TRBV20-1
TGCAGTGCAGGGGGGGGGGCAACTATGAACACTGAAGCTTTCTTT
CSAGGGATMNTEAFF
>TRBJ2-3|TRBD2|many|TRBV29-1
TGCAGCGTTCTAGCGGAGTCCACAGATACGCAGTATTTT
CSVLAESTDTQYF
>TRBJ2-2|NA|few|TRBV30
TGTGCCTGGAGTGTGGGAGGCGGGGAGCTGTTTTTT
CAWSVGGGELFF
>TRBJ2-2|NA|many|TRBV6-2/TRBV6-3
TGTGCCAGCAGAAGTTGGGGGGACACCGGGGAGCTGTTTTTT
CASRSWGDTGELFF
>TRBJ2-7|NA|NA|TRBV20-1
TGCAGTGCTGCCGGGATTTCCGGCCCCTACGAGCAGTACTTC
CSAAGISGPYEQYF
>TRBJ2-2|TRBD2|many|TRBV7-2
TGTGCCAGCAGCTTAGTGGCTAGCGGTGCGAACACCGGGGAGCTGTTTTTT
CASSLVASGANTGELFF
>TRBJ2-1|TRBD2|many|TRBV7-9
TGTGCCAGCAGCTTCCTGCCGGGAGCGGGGTGGGGTGAGCAGTTCTTC
CASSFLPGAGWGEQFF
>TRBJ2-1|NA|few|TRBV5-4
TGTGCCAGCAGCCCCGGGATGGAAGATGAGCAGTTCTTC
CASSPGMEDEQFF
>TRBJ2-2|NA|many|TRBV28
TGTGCCAGCAAGGGATCGGACCACACCGGGGAGCTGTTTTTT
CASKGSDHTGELFF
>TRBJ2-1|TRBD2|few|TRBV28
TGTGCCAGCAGTATGCGACTAGCGGCCCTCAATGAGCAGTTCTTC
CASSMRLAALNEQFF
>TRBJ2-7|TRBD1|many|TRBV28
TGTGCCAGCAGTTTCTCTCAACTCGCGACAGGGATGCTTAGCTCCTACGAGCAGTACTTC
CASSFSQLATGMLSSYEQYF